These 26 T cell receptor beta chains originate from one sample sequenced in a study of T cell responses to AZD1222 COVID-19 vaccine. Repertoires were generated with immunoSEQ multiplex PCR, while TCRdb's copy carries only in-frame clones and drops some. The table lists approximately 70,000 clones, 85% of them singletons. The sample consisted of peripheral blood, taken on day 0 of AZD1222 vaccination. These receptors all come from an adult in good health.

The rearrangement links TRBV4-1 to TRBJ2-1; 8 bases are a match to TRBD2. V dropped 4 bases and J dropped 2; count of bases not matched to a gene: 4. Germline V gene data show CDR1 as MGHRA and CDR2 as YSYEKL. This CDR3 contains 15 residues. For the CDR3, the DNA is TGCGCCAGCAGCCTCGATAGCGGGACCTACAATGAGCAGTTCTTC. Encoded protein: CASSLDSGTYNEQFF.

The rearrangement links TRBV6-5 to TRBJ2-2; D gene uncertain. The V and J ends lost 5 bases and 5 bases respectively, with 6 bases between them. Germline CDR1 is MNHEY and CDR2 is SVGAGI. The CDR3 runs to 12 residues. The CDR3 nucleotides are TGTGCCAGCAGTCGGCAGACCGGGGAGCTGTTTTTT. Translating it yields CASSRQTGELFF.

This sequence joins TRBV7-8 and TRBJ1-6, with D maybe TRBD1 (6 bases). Trimming took 5 bases from V and 3 from J, leaving 14 bases between them. CDR1 is SGHVS and CDR2 is FQNEAQ in the germline V gene. The CDR3 runs 16 residues. CDR3 coding DNA: TGTGCCAGCAGCGATAGGGGCAGGGGCTATAATTCACCCCTCCACTTT. It codes for CASSDRGRGYNSPLHF.

V is TRBV5-1 and J is TRBJ2-1; possible D gene TRBD1, 6 bases. CDR1 SGHRS and CDR2 YFSETQ come from the germline V gene. This CDR3 contains 12 residues. The ends were cut back, 5 bases at V and 15 bases at J, with 18 bases in the middle. CDR3 protein: CASRATGIIMFF. For the CDR3, the DNA is TGCGCCAGCAGGGCCACAGGGATCATTATGTTCTTC.

The chain has TRBV20-1 and TRBJ1-1; D remains unclear. The V end lost 1 base, the J end lost 8 bases, and 8 bases lay between the germline ends. Germline-derived CDR1 and CDR2 are DFQATT and SNEGSKA (reference sequence). This CDR3 region has 11 residues. Written as DNA, the CDR3 is TGCAGTGCTAGAGGAGTTGGGGAAGCTTTCTTT. Encoded protein: CSARGVGEAFF.

The V gene is TRBV7-9, the J gene TRBJ1-2; 8 nucleotides align to TRBD1. The CDR3 runs to 12 residues. Per germline, CDR1 SEHNR and CDR2 FQNEAQ (reference sequence). Germline trimming cut 5 bases from V and 6 bases from J; bases unmatched to any gene: 2. The CDR3 region is CASSRTGNGYTF. The CDR3 DNA reads TGTGCCAGCAGCAGGACAGGGAATGGCTACACCTTC.

The chain uses TRBV2 and TRBJ2-3; the match to TRBD2 covers 9 bases. The V gene's germline CDR1 is SNHLY and CDR2 FYNNEI. V lost 4 bases to trimming and J lost 6 bases; unmatched junction nucleotides: 11. The length of the CDR3 is 16 residues. CDR3 bases: TGTGCCAGCAGTGCGATGCGGGGGGGGACTGGCGATACGCAGTATTTT. Amino acids: CASSAMRGGTGDTQYF.

The V gene is TRBV9, the J gene TRBJ1-6; no reliable D call. Germline V gene data show CDR1 as SGDLS and CDR2 as YYNGEE. Trimming pared 0 bases from V and 13 bases from J, leaving 11 bases between. The CDR3 contains 13 residues. CDR3 DNA: TGTGCCAGCAGCGTAGCTGGTCTTGGGCCCCTCCACTTT. Protein product: CASSVAGLGPLHF. The entire variable domain, with the rest obtained from reference TRBV9 and TRBJ1-6, is as follows: DSGVTQTPKHLITATGQRVTLRCSPRSGDLSVYWYQQSLDQGLQFLIQYYNGEERAKGNILERFSAQQFPDLHSELNLSSLELGDSALYFCASSVAGLGPLHFGNGTRLTVT.

The chain uses TRBV7-9 and TRBJ1-4, with TRBD1 matching over 7 bases. The V and J ends lost 5 bases and 6 bases, in that order; junction bases with no gene match: 3. This CDR3 comprises 13 residues. CDR1 SEHNR and CDR2 FQNEAQ come from the germline V gene (reference sequence). CDR3 sequence reads: CASSRTGDEKLFF. The CDR3, as DNA: TGTGCCAGCAGCCGTACAGGGGATGAAAAACTGTTTTTT. Drawing the rest from reference TRBV7-9 and TRBJ1-4, the complete variable domain is DTGVSQNPRHKITKRGQNVTFRCDPISEHNRLYWYRQTLGQGPEFLTYFQNEAQLEKSRLLSDRFSAERPKGSFSTLEIQRTEQGDSAMYLCASSRTGDEKLFFGSGTQLSVL.

The rearrangement links TRBV19 to TRBJ1-1, with 8 bases matching TRBD1. Trimming cost V 5 bases and J 1 base; bases outside gene matches: 6. There are 15 residues in the CDR3. Germline lookup yields CDR1 LNHDA and CDR2 SQIVND (reference sequence). CDR3 nucleotides: TGTGCCAGTAGTGGGGGACAGGCGACGAACACTGAAGCTTTCTTT. Translating gives CASSGGQATNTEAFF.

This clone was counted once. CDR3 bases: TGTGCCAGCTCACCGTCGGGGAACTATGGCTACACCTTC. This codes for CASSPSGNYGYTF. This chain joins TRBV18 and TRBJ1-2; no reliable D call. Trimming shortened V by 3 bases and J by 2 bases, and 7 bases separated the two germline ends. The germline gives CDR1 KGHSH, CDR2 LQKENI. The CDR3 has 13 amino acids.

The chain recombines TRBV14 with TRBJ2-1, with D tentatively TRBD1 (5 bases). The CDR3 consists of 18 residues. Germline CDR1 and CDR2: SGHDN and FVKESK. V lost 1 base to trimming and J lost 7 bases, with 23 bases between them. The CDR3, as DNA: TGTGCCAGCAGCCAAGGTCTGGGGTCTGGGGCGATATTAAATGAGCAGTTCTTC. Its protein product is CASSQGLGSGAILNEQFF.

The rearrangement uses TRBV3-1 (or the pseudogene TRBV3-2) and TRBJ2-7, with 8 nucleotides matching TRBD2. This CDR3 is 16 amino acids long. Germline V gene sequence: CDR1 LGHDT, CDR2 YNNKEL (reference sequence). V gave up 4 bases and J gave up 6 bases; unmatched junction bases: 14. The CDR3 region has the DNA TGTGCCAGCAGCCGGAACCCAAAAGCGGGAGTGGGCGAGCAGTACTTC. It specifies CASSRNPKAGVGEQYF.

The chain has TRBV3-1 (or the pseudogene TRBV3-2) and TRBJ2-2; TRBD2 matches at 10 bases. V was clipped by 0 bases and J by 4 bases; unmatched bases: 11. Per germline, CDR1 LGHDT and CDR2 YNNKEL (reference sequence). CDR3 length: 19 residues. The CDR3 region is CASSQDYPLLAGRTGELFF. As DNA, the CDR3 is TGTGCCAGCAGCCAAGATTACCCCCTACTAGCGGGGCGCACCGGGGAGCTGTTTTTT.

The chain combines TRBV13 with TRBJ2-7; 15 bases align to TRBD2. The CDR3 is made up of 20 amino acids. Germline lookup yields CDR1 PRHDT and CDR2 FYEKMQ (reference sequence). Losses at the gene ends were 4 bases for V and 0 bases for J; bases not matched to a gene: 13. As DNA, the CDR3 is TGTGCCAGCAGCTCCCGTCGCGGACTAGCGGGGGGGCCTATCTCCTACGAGCAGTACTTC. This codes for CASSSRRGLAGGPISYEQYF.

V usage is TRBV19 and J usage is TRBJ1-1; tentatively, D is TRBD1 (6 bases). Germline V lookup: CDR1 LNHDA, CDR2 SQIVND (reference sequence). The CDR3 contains 13 residues. The V end lost 8 bases, the J end lost 1 base, and 11 bases lay between the germline ends. The CDR3 nucleotides read TGTGCCAGTTTTGGACAGTCGAACACTGAAGCTTTCTTT. This translates into CASFGQSNTEAFF.

This chain links TRBV6-1 with TRBJ2-7; 10 bases are shared with TRBD1. Trimming removed 1 base from V and 1 base from J; junction bases left unmatched: 1. The length of the CDR3 is 15 residues. Per germline, CDR1 MNHNS and CDR2 SASEGT. The CDR3 region is CASSEGQGASYEQYF. In DNA form, the CDR3 reads TGTGCCAGCAGTGAAGGACAGGGGGCTTCCTACGAGCAGTACTTC.

The V gene is TRBV5-1, the J gene TRBJ1-1; no clear D. The length of the CDR3 is 14 residues. CDR1 is SGHRS, CDR2 YFSETQ, per germline. V lost 2 bases and J lost 1, with 9 bases in between. CDR3 residues: CASSFGLQNTEAFF. CDR3 in DNA: TGCGCCAGCAGCTTCGGGCTTCAGAACACTGAAGCTTTCTTT.

The chain links TRBV7-6 to TRBJ2-5; 7 bases agree with TRBD2. The CDR3 totals 14 residues. Looked up from germline, CDR1 is SGHVS and CDR2 is FNYEAQ. The ends lost 3 bases at V and 3 bases at J; junction bases unmatched: 4. CDR3 protein: CASSLSLAEETQYF. Here the CDR3 DNA reads TGTGCCAGCAGCTTGAGCCTAGCGGAAGAGACCCAGTACTTC.

The chain carries TRBV9 and TRBJ2-2, with 7 bases identical to TRBD2. Unmatched junction bases numbered 9, after V lost 1 base and J lost 0 bases. The CDR3 covers 18 residues. Germline V lookup: CDR1 SGDLS, CDR2 YYNGEE. The CDR3 is CASSVPDLAVANTGELFF. DNA of the CDR3: TGTGCCAGCAGCGTACCAGACCTAGCGGTCGCGAACACCGGGGAGCTGTTTTTT.

The V call is TRBV5-8, the J call TRBJ2-1, with TRBD1 identical over 12 bases. V gave up 2 bases and J gave up 4 bases; unmatched junction bases: 16. The germline V gene has CDR1 SGHTS and CDR2 YDEGEE. The CDR3 spans 20 residues. CDR3 in DNA: TGTGCCAGCAGCTTAAGCCCGGGACAGGGGGCTCCCATTAGGTACAATGAGCAGTTCTTC. Protein sequence: CASSLSPGQGAPIRYNEQFF.

This rearrangement joins TRBV11-3 to TRBJ1-1; D not resolved. The germline CDR1 and CDR2 sequences are SGHNT and YENEEA. The V end was cut by 1 base, the J end by 3 bases, with 12 bases between. The CDR3 has 15 residues. CDR3 residues: CASSLGGGAHTEAFF. CDR3 DNA: TGTGCCAGCAGCTTAGGTGGCGGAGCCCACACTGAAGCTTTCTTT.

V and J are TRBV20-1 and TRBJ2-7; 14 bases line up with TRBD2. CDR1 is DFQATT and CDR2 is SNEGSKA in the germline V gene (reference sequence). CDR3 length equals 15 residues. The J segment lost 6 bases and the V segment lost 3 bases, leaving 7 bases of the junction unmatched. The CDR3 coding sequence is TGCAGTGCTAGTCGGACTAGCGGGAGGTCTCTCGAGCAGTACTTC. Protein product: CSASRTSGRSLEQYF.

This sequence joins TRBV19 and TRBJ1-6; weak D call: TRBD1 (6 bases). Germline CDR1 and CDR2: LNHDA and SQIVND (reference sequence). This CDR3 is built from 15 residues. Trimming took 9 bases from V and 1 from J, leaving 13 bases between them. CDR3 DNA sequence: TGTGCCAGCTCAACTCAGGGGTCCTATAATTCACCCCTCCACTTT. It translates to CASSTQGSYNSPLHF.

This chain joins TRBV3-1 (or the pseudogene TRBV3-2) and TRBJ1-6, with 11 bases that match TRBD1. Germline values: CDR1 LGHDT, CDR2 YNNKEL (reference sequence). V lost 3 bases, J lost 9 bases, and 7 bases stayed unmatched. The length of the CDR3 is 16 residues. CDR3 nucleotide sequence: TGTGCCAGCAGCCACTGGACAGGGGGCTTAAGTTCACCCCTCCACTTT. This gives the protein CASSHWTGGLSSPLHF.

This clone was counted only a few times. This chain uses TRBV5-6 with TRBJ1-2, with 11 bases fitting TRBD1. Germline V gives CDR1 SGHDT, CDR2 YYEEEE. V shed 4 bases and J 4 bases; nucleotides not matched to a gene: 3. This CDR3 has 14 residues. The CDR3 coding sequence is TGTGCCAGCAGCCCCGGGACAGGGGGCTATGGCTACACCTTC. Translating gives CASSPGTGGYGYTF.